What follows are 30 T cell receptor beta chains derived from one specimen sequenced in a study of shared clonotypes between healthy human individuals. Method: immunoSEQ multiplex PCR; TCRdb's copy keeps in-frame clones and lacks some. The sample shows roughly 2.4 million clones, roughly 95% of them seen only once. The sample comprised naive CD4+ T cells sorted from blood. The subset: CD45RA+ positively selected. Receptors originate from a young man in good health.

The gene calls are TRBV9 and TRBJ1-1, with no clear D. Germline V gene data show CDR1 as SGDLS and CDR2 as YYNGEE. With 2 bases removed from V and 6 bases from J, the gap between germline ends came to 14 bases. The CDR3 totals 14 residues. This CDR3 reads CASSVGPTGAEAFF. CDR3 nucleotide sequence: TGTGCCAGCAGCGTGGGTCCGACGGGCGCTGAAGCTTTCTTT.

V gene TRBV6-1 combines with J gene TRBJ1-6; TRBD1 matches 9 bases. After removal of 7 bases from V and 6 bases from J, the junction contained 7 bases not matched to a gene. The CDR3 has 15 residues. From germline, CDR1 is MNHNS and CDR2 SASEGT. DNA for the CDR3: TGTGCCAGCACTCAAACGGACAGGGGTAATTCACCCCTCCACTTT. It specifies CASTQTDRGNSPLHF.

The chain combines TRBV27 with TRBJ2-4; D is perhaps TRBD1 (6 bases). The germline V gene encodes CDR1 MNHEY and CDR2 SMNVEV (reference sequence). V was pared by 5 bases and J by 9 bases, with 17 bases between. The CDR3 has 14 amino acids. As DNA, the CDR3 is TGTGCCAGCAGTCCCACAGGGTTGATCGGCATTCAGTACTTC. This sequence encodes CASSPTGLIGIQYF.

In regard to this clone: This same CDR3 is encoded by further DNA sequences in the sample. CDR3 sequence: CAISESGDNEQFF. CDR3 DNA: TGTGCCATCAGTGAGTCTGGGGACAATGAGCAGTTCTTC. The chain employs TRBV10-3 and TRBJ2-1; D gene uncertain. The ends were cut back, 0 bases at V and 5 bases at J, with 5 bases in the middle. Germline CDR1 and CDR2: ENHRY and SYGVKD. This CDR3 has 13 residues.

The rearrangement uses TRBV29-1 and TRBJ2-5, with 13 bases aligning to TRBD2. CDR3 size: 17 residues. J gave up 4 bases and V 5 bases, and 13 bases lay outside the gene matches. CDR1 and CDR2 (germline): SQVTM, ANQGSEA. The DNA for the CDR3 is TGCAGCGTTACGGGACTAGCGGGATTCGCCCTTCGAGAGACCCAGTACTTC. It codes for CSVTGLAGFALRETQYF.

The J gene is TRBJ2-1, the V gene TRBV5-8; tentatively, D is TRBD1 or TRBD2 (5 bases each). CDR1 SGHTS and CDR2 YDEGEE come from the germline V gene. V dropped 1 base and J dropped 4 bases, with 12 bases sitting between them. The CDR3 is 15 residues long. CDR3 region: CASSLRGVTYNEQFF. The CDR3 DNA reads TGTGCCAGCAGCTTGAGGGGAGTGACTTACAATGAGCAGTTCTTC.

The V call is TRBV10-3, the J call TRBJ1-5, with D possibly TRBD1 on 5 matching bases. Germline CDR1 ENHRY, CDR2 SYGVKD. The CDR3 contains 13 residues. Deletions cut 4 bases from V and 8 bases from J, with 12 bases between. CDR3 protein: CAISGGSAEPQHF. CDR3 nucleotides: TGTGCCATCAGTGGGGGCTCGGCGGAGCCCCAGCATTTT.

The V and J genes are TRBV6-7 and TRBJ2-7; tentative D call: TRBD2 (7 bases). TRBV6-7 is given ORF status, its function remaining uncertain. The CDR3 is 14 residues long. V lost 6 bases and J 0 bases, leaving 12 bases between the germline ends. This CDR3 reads CASRGGGVSYEQYF. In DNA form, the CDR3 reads TGTGCCAGCAGAGGGGGAGGGGTCTCCTACGAGCAGTACTTC.

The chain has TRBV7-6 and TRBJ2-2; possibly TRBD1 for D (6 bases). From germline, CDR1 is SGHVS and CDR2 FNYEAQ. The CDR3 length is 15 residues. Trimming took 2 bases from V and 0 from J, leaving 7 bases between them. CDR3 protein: CASSLSGANTGELFF. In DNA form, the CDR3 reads TGTGCCAGCAGCTTATCAGGGGCGAACACCGGGGAGCTGTTTTTT.

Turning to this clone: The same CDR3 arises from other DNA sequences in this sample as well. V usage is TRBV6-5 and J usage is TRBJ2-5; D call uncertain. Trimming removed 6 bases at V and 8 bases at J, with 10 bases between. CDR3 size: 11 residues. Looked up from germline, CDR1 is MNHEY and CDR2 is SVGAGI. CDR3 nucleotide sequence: TGTGCCAGCAGGTGGTTGGAAACCCAGTACTTC. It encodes CASRWLETQYF.

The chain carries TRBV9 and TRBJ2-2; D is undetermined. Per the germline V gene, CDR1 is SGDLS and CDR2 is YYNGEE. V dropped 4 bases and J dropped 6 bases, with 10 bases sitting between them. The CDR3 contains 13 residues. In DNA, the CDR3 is TGTGCCAGCAGCTCAGTTCCCGCCGGGGAGCTGTTTTTT. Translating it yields CASSSVPAGELFF.

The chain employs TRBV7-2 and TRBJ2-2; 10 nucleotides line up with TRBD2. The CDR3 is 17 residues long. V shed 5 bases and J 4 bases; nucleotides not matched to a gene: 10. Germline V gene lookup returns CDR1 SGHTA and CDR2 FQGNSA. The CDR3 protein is CASSLELAGSFTGELFF. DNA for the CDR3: TGTGCCAGCAGCCTCGAACTAGCGGGGTCATTCACCGGGGAGCTGTTTTTT.

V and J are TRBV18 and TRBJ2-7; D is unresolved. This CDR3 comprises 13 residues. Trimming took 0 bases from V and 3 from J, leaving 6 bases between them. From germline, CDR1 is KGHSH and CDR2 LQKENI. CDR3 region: CASSPPISYEQYF. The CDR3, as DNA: TGTGCCAGCTCACCACCGATAAGCTACGAGCAGTACTTC.

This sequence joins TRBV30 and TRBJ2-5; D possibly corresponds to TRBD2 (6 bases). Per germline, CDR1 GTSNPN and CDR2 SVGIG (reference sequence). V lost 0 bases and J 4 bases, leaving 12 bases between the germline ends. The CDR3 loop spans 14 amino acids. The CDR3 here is CAWSVSVGGETQYF. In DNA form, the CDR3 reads TGTGCCTGGAGTGTAAGCGTCGGGGGAGAGACCCAGTACTTC.

The CDR3: CASLTLQGTEAFF. CDR3 nucleotides: TGTGCCAGCCTGACCCTCCAGGGCACTGAAGCTTTCTTT. The chain has TRBV6-6 and TRBJ1-1, with a weak D call TRBD1 (5 bases). V was cut by 8 bases and J by 4 bases, with 14 bases left in between. CDR3 size: 13 residues. From germline, CDR1 is MNHNY and CDR2 SVGAGI (reference sequence).

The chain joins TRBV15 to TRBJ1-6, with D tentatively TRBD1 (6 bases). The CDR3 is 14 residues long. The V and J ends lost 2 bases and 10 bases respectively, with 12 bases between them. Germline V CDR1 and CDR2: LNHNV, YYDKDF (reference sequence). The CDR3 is CATSRQGNWSPLHF. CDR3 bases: TGTGCCACCAGCAGACAGGGGAATTGGTCACCCCTCCACTTT.

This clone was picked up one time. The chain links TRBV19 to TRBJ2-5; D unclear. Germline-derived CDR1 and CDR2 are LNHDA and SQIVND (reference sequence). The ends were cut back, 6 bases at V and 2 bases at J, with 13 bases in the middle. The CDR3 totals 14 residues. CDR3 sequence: CASSPWVGQETQYF. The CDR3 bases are TGTGCCAGTAGCCCCTGGGTAGGGCAAGAGACCCAGTACTTC.

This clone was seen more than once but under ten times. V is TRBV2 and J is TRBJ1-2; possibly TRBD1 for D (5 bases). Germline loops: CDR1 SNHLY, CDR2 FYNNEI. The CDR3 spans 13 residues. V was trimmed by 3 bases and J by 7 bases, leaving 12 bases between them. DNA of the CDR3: TGTGCCAGCAGTGAGTTCAGGGCGGCTGGCTACACCTTC. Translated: CASSEFRAAGYTF.

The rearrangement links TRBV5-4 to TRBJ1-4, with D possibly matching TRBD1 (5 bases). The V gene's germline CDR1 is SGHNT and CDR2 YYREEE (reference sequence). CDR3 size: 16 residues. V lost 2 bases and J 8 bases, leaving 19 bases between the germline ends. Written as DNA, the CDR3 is TGTGCCAGCAGCTTTCGTGGCAGTCCCCGGGGGGAAAAACTGTTTTTT. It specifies CASSFRGSPRGEKLFF.

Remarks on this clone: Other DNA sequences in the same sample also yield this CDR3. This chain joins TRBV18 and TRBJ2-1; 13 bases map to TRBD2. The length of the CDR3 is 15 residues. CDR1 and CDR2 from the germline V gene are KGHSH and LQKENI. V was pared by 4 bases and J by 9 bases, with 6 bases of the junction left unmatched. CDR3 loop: CASSQLAGGPGEQFF. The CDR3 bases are TGTGCCAGCTCACAACTAGCGGGAGGGCCAGGTGAGCAGTTCTTC.

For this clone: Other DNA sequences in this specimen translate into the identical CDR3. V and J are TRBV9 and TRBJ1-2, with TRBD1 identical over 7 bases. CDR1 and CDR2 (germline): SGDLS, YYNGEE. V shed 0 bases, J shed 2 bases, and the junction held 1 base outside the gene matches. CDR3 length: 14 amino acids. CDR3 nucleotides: TGTGCCAGCAGCGTAGCGGGACAGAACTATGGCTACACCTTC. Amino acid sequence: CASSVAGQNYGYTF.

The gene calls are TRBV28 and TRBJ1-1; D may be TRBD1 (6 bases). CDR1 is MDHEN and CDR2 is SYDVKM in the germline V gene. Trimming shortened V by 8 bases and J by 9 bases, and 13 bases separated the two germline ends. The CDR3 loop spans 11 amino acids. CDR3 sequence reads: CASLIQGQAFF. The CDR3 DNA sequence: TGTGCCAGCCTCATTCAGGGGCAAGCTTTCTTT.

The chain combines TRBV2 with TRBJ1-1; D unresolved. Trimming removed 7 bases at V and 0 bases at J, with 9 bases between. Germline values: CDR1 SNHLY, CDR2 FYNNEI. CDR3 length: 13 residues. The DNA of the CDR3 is TGTGCCAGCATGGGTTCCATGAACACTGAAGCTTTCTTT. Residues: CASMGSMNTEAFF.

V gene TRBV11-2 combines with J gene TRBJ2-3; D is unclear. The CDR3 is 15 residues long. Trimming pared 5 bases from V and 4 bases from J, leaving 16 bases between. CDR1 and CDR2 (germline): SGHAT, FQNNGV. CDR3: CASSRGNSYADTQYF. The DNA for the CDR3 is TGTGCCAGCAGCCGCGGCAATTCGTACGCAGATACGCAGTATTTT.

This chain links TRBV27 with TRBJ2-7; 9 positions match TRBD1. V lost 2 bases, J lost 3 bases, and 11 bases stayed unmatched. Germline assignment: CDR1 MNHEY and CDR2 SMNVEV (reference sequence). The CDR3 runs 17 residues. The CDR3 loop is CASSLRNSGQGGYEQYF. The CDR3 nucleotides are TGTGCCAGCAGTTTACGTAATTCGGGACAGGGAGGCTACGAGCAGTACTTC.

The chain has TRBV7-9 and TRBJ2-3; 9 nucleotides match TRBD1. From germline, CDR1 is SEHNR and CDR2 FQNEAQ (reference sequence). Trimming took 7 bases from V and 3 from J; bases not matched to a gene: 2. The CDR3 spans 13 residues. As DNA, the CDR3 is TGTGCCAGCAACAGGGGGCGTACAGATACGCAGTATTTT. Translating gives CASNRGRTDTQYF.

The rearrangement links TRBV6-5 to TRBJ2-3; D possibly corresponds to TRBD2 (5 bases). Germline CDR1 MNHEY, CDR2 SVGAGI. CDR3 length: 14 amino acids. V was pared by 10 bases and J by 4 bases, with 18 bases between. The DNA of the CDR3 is TGTGCCACCGGCCGTGCGGGTGGCGCAGATACGCAGTATTTT. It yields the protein CATGRAGGADTQYF.

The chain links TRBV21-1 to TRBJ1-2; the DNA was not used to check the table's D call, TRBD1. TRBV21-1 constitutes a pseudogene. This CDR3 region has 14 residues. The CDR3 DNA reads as TGTGCCAGCAGCAAAGGGCAGGGGTCCTGCGGCTACACCTTC. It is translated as CASSKGQGSCGYTF.

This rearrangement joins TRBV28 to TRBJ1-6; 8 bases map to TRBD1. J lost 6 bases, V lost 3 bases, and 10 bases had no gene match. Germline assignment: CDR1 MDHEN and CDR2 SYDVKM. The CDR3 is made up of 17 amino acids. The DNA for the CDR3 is TGTGCCAGCAGTTTTAGGAGGACAGGGCTTGGTAATTCACCCCTCCACTTT. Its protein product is CASSFRRTGLGNSPLHF.

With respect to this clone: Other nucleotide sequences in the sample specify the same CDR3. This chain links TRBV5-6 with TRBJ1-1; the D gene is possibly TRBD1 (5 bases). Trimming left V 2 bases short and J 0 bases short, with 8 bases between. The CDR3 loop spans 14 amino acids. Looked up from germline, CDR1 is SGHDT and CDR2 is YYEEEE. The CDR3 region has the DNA TGTGCCAGCAGCTTCGAGGGGCTGAACACTGAAGCTTTCTTT. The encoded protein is CASSFEGLNTEAFF.